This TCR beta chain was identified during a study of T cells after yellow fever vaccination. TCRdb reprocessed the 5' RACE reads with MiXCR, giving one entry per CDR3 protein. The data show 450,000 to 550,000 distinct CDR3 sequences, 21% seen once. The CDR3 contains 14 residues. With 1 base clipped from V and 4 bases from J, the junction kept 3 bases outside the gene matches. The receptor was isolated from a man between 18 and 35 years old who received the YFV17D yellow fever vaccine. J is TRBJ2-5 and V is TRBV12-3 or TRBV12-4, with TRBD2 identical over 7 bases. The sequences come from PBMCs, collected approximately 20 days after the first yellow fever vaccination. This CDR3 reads CASSLGPGGETQYF. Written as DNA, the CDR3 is TGTGCCAGCAGTTTAGGCCCGGGGGGAGAGACCCAGTACTTC.